Reported below is one T cell receptor beta chain. The antigen is unknown. CDR3 length: 11 amino acids. V was pared by 8 bases and J by 14 bases, with 17 bases between. CDR1 is MNHEY, CDR2 SVGEGT, per germline. During its preparation, the TCRbeta library received unique molecular identifiers. TCRdb reprocessed the PCR reads with MiXCR, giving one entry per CDR3 protein. The repertoire consists of about 200,000 distinct CDR3 sequences, with around 7% occurring once and the leading ten covering 5% to 6.5%. This sample is part of a study of T-cell reconstitution after alpha-beta-depleted transplantation in children. Study-level points and caveats: T-cell counts and diversity were attributed mostly to newly produced T cells one year after transplant.

The sequence derives from a boy younger than 10 with acute lymphoblastic leukemia, due to receive a stem cell transplant. The rearrangement uses TRBV6-2 or TRBV6-3 and TRBJ2-3; the D call may be TRBD1 or TRBD2 (5 bases each). The source material was PBMCs, sampled before TCRalphabeta/CD19-depleted stem cell transplant. In nucleotides, the CDR3 is TGTGCCAGCGGGGGACCGTACGGTCGGTATTTT. Protein sequence: CASGGPYGRYF.